This T cell receptor (beta chain) emerged from a study of blood T cells in healthy people across ages. Study observations and caveats: A roughly linear fall in TCR beta diversity per million T cells was seen with increasing age. Any conclusive comparison of naive versus antigen-experienced cells was prevented by using unsorted PBMCs. Expanded clonotype changes were possibly confounded by unknown donor CMV status.

The CDR3 is 13 amino acids. The V gene's germline CDR1 is SGHTA and CDR2 FQGNSA. Trimming pared 3 bases from V and 4 bases from J, leaving 9 bases between. Points on this clonotype: Its antigen is not known.

A J-beta primer mix and a sample-barcoded 5' primer were used in a second PCR of roughly 7 to 12 cycles. A 12-random-nucleotide template-switch adaptor tagged each cDNA molecule. TCRdb reprocessed the 5' RACE reads via MiXCR and lists one record per CDR3 protein. The sample contains about 760,000 distinct CDR3 sequences, around a quarter of which appear only once. These same records also appear under a second study, on T cells of mothers and their children.

This receptor was identified in a boy under 18 in good health. Sequenced sample: blood. V usage is TRBV7-2 and J usage is TRBJ1-2; D not resolved. The CDR3 coding sequence is TGTGCCAGCAGCTTTAGACAACCCTATGGCTACACCTTC. As protein: CASSFRQPYGYTF.